Listed here are 24 T cell receptor beta chains from one sample, sequenced in a study of blood T cell repertoires in COVID-19. Profiling relied on immunoSEQ multiplex PCR, and the TCRdb table lists in-frame clones only, not all of them. The sample consists of under 300,000 clones, around 82% of them appearing once. Sequencing was done on a sample of peripheral blood. These receptors were obtained from a man aged 80 or over with acute or convalescent COVID-19.

The chain employs TRBV14 and TRBJ2-7; TRBD2 aligns across 11 bases. V dropped 5 bases and J dropped 5; count of bases not matched to a gene: 8. The germline gives CDR1 SGHDN, CDR2 FVKESK. The CDR3 spans 15 residues. The CDR3 spells CASSVLAGAPHEQYF. As DNA, the CDR3 is TGTGCCAGCAGCGTACTAGCGGGAGCGCCCCACGAGCAGTACTTC. The full variable domain, its missing parts supplied by reference TRBV14 and TRBJ2-7, is EAGVTQFPSHSVIEKGQTVTLRCDPISGHDNLYWYRRVMGKEIKFLLHFVKESKQDESGMPNNRFLAERTGGTYSTLKVQPAELEDSGVYFCASSVLAGAPHEQYFGPGTRLTVT.

The V and J genes are TRBV20-1 and TRBJ2-7, with TRBD1 matching over 9 bases. CDR1 DFQATT and CDR2 SNEGSKA come from the germline V gene (reference sequence). V trimming: 3 bases; J trimming: 3 bases; junction bases outside the gene matches: 9. This CDR3 has 15 amino acids. The CDR3 loop reads CSASSGTGRIYEQYF. CDR3 nucleotide sequence: TGCAGTGCTAGTTCCGGGACAGGGAGAATCTACGAGCAGTACTTC.

This clone was found a few times. This chain joins TRBV27 and TRBJ2-3, with D maybe TRBD1 (6 bases). Trimming took 1 base from V and 4 from J, leaving 12 bases between them. The CDR3 sequence is 15 residues long. CDR1 is MNHEY and CDR2 is SMNVEV in the germline V gene (reference sequence). This CDR3 is CASSLYSGAPDTQYF. The DNA of the CDR3 is TGTGCCAGCAGTTTATATTCAGGGGCCCCAGATACGCAGTATTTT.

The chain carries TRBV5-6 and TRBJ2-5, with D unresolved. Trimming took off 4 bases at V and 2 bases at J, with 12 bases between the two ends. This CDR3 comprises 14 residues. Germline V gene sequence: CDR1 SGHDT, CDR2 YYEEEE. DNA of the CDR3: TGTGCCAGCAGCCTGGGCGGCAGTCAAGAGACCCAGTACTTC. It encodes CASSLGGSQETQYF.

The V and J genes are TRBV7-2 and TRBJ1-4; tentative D call: TRBD1 (6 bases). Germline V gene data show CDR1 as SGHTA and CDR2 as FQGNSA. V lost 3 bases, J lost 9 bases, and 14 bases lay in between. The CDR3 covers 14 residues. The DNA of the CDR3 is TGTGCCAGCAGCTTCGAGTGGACAGCGAAAAAACTGTTTTTT. It yields the protein CASSFEWTAKKLFF.

This chain connects TRBV6-5 to TRBJ1-2, with TRBD1 matching over 7 bases. This CDR3 is 13 amino acids long. Trimming removed 6 bases from V and 3 bases from J; junction bases left unmatched: 4. Germline V gene sequence: CDR1 MNHEY, CDR2 SVGAGI. The CDR3 here is CASRQGSYYGYTF. In DNA form, the CDR3 reads TGTGCCAGCAGACAGGGGAGTTACTATGGCTACACCTTC.

V gene TRBV11-2 combines with J gene TRBJ2-7, with 10 bases identical to TRBD2. Germline assignment: CDR1 SGHAT and CDR2 FQNNGV. V lost 5 bases and J lost 4; bases outside the gene matches: 5. The CDR3 contains 14 residues. The CDR3 DNA reads TGTGCCAGCAGCCCGGGTAGCGGGAGGTACGAGCAGTACTTC. The encoded protein is CASSPGSGRYEQYF.

The chain recombines TRBV7-3 with TRBJ2-1, with D perhaps matching TRBD2 (5 bases). Trimming removed 1 base from V and 4 bases from J, with 5 bases in between. Germline V lookup: CDR1 SGHTA, CDR2 FQGTGA. CDR3 length: 13 residues. The CDR3 spells CASSLIAYNEQFF. The CDR3 DNA is TGTGCCAGCAGCTTAATAGCGTACAATGAGCAGTTCTTC.

This sequence joins TRBV24-1 and TRBJ2-3; 10 bases fit TRBD1. This CDR3 is 15 amino acids long. Per the germline V gene, CDR1 is KGHDR and CDR2 is SFDVKD. V lost 4 bases and J lost 7; bases outside the gene matches: 7. The CDR3 DNA follows: TGTGCCACCAGTGAGCCGGGACAGGGGCAGCATACGCAGTATTTT. This codes for CATSEPGQGQHTQYF.

The chain couples TRBV6-2 or TRBV6-3 to TRBJ1-2; D remains unclear. Germline CDR1 MNHEY, CDR2 SVGEGT. CDR3 length equals 12 residues. V was pared by 4 bases and J by 4 bases, with 7 bases between. Written as DNA, the CDR3 is TGTGCCAGCAGTTTTACATTCTATGGCTACACCTTC. It specifies CASSFTFYGYTF.

The J gene is TRBJ2-1, the V gene TRBV5-8; tentative D call: TRBD2 (6 bases). The V and J ends lost 9 bases and 1 base respectively, with 17 bases between them. The germline CDR1 and CDR2 sequences are SGHTS and YDEGEE. The CDR3 runs 15 residues. The CDR3 here is CATPRRARSYNEQFF. The CDR3, as DNA: TGTGCCACCCCTCGGAGGGCGAGGTCCTACAATGAGCAGTTCTTC.

V and J are TRBV24-1 and TRBJ1-2; possible D gene TRBD1, 5 bases. Trimming took 3 bases from V and 8 from J, leaving 9 bases between them. The CDR3 is 12 residues long. CDR1 is KGHDR, CDR2 SFDVKD, per germline. The CDR3 reads CATSDDRRGYTF. The CDR3 DNA follows: TGTGCCACCAGTGATGACAGAAGAGGCTACACCTTC.

The chain couples TRBV30 to TRBJ1-2, with a possible D match to TRBD1 (6 bases). The CDR3 length is 13 residues. CDR1 and CDR2 (germline): GTSNPN, SVGIG (reference sequence). The V end lost 5 bases, the J end lost 7 bases, and 17 bases lay between the germline ends. CDR3 nucleotide sequence: TGTGCCTGGGGAAGGCGGGGGCTGGGTGGCTACACCTTC. It yields the protein CAWGRRGLGGYTF.

The chain recombines TRBV21-1 with TRBJ1-2. TRBV21-1 is designated a pseudogene. This CDR3 comprises 12 residues. The CDR3 spells CASITTAGGYTF. The CDR3 DNA reads TGTGCCAGCATCACGACAGCGGGGGGTTACACCTTC.

V gene TRBV4-1 combines with J gene TRBJ1-3, with 10 bases identical to TRBD1. The V gene end was trimmed by 1 base and the J gene end by 7 bases; junction bases not matched to a gene: 4. The germline V gene has CDR1 MGHRA and CDR2 YSYEKL. The CDR3 totals 15 residues. CDR3 region: CASSQAGTGANTIYF. As DNA, the CDR3 is TGCGCCAGCAGCCAAGCCGGGACAGGGGCTAACACCATATATTTT.

DNA of the CDR3: TGCGCCAGCAGCTTGGGTGGGACAGGGGCAGATACGCAGTATTTT. This codes for CASSLGGTGADTQYF. V and J are TRBV5-1 and TRBJ2-3, with 10 positions matching TRBD1. CDR1 SGHRS and CDR2 YFSETQ come from the germline V gene. Trimming at V came to 0 bases and at J to 4 bases, leaving 2 bases not matched to a gene. The CDR3 contains 15 residues.

The genes are TRBV6-4 and TRBJ2-2, with 16 bases aligning to TRBD2. Germline CDR1 reads MRHNA; CDR2 reads SNTAGT. The V segment lost 5 bases and the J segment 6 bases; nucleotides outside the gene matches: 3. The CDR3 contains 16 residues. The CDR3 sequence: CASSPGTSGRAGELFF. CDR3 bases: TGTGCCAGCAGTCCCGGGACTAGCGGGAGGGCCGGGGAGCTGTTTTTT.

CDR3 coding DNA: TGTGCCAGCAGTCCCTCGACTAGCGGGAGTTATACGCAGTATTTT. Translation: CASSPSTSGSYTQYF. The chain couples TRBV28 to TRBJ2-3, with 12 bases fitting TRBD2. This CDR3 has 15 residues. V was clipped by 5 bases and J by 7 bases; unmatched bases: 7. Germline V CDR1 and CDR2: MDHEN, SYDVKM.

The gene calls are TRBV6-1 and TRBJ2-1; no clear D. V gave up 0 bases and J gave up 7 bases, with 13 bases separating them. The CDR3 spans 15 residues. Germline V gene sequence: CDR1 MNHNS, CDR2 SASEGT. CDR3 bases: TGTGCCAGCAGTGAAGCAGATGGAACAGCTAATGAGCAGTTCTTC. The encoded protein is CASSEADGTANEQFF.

Concerning this clone itself: Other nucleotide sequences in the sample specify the same CDR3. The chain is built from TRBV19 and TRBJ2-2; 11 bases map to TRBD2. V lost 7 bases and J lost 4; bases outside the gene matches: 5. This CDR3 has 15 residues. In germline, CDR1 is LNHDA, CDR2 SQIVND (reference sequence). CDR3 protein: CASTGTSGSTGELFF. DNA for the CDR3: TGTGCCAGTACAGGGACTAGCGGTTCCACCGGGGAGCTGTTTTTT.

The chain has TRBV7-9 and TRBJ2-7, with a tentative D call TRBD1 (5 bases). Germline V gives CDR1 SEHNR, CDR2 FQNEAQ (reference sequence). Trimming shortened V by 2 bases and J by 2 bases, and 16 bases separated the two germline ends. The CDR3 contains 16 residues. In nucleotides, the CDR3 is TGTGCCAGCAGCTTAAGGTCACCAGGGAATCCCTACGAGCAGTACTTC. This codes for CASSLRSPGNPYEQYF.

This chain joins TRBV6-5 and TRBJ1-3; tentatively, D is TRBD1 (6 bases). CDR1 is MNHEY and CDR2 is SVGAGI in the germline V gene. The germline V and J ends were trimmed by 5 bases and 0 bases, with 11 bases remaining between them. This CDR3 contains 15 residues. CDR3 coding DNA: TGTGCCAGCAGTCCGACAGGAGCCTCTGGAAACACCATATATTTT. The encoded protein is CASSPTGASGNTIYF.

The chain joins TRBV2 to TRBJ2-1; 12 positions agree with TRBD1. CDR1 is SNHLY, CDR2 FYNNEI, per germline. V shed 8 bases and J 9 bases; nucleotides not matched to a gene: 8. The CDR3 sequence is 14 residues long. The CDR3 sequence is CASLSGTGGVEQFF. DNA of the CDR3: TGTGCCAGCCTGTCGGGGACAGGGGGCGTTGAGCAGTTCTTC. The full variable domain, in which reference TRBV2 and TRBJ2-1 provide the parts outside the CDR3, is EPEVTQTPSHQVTQMGQEVILRCVPISNHLYFYWYRQILGQKVEFLVSFYNNEISEKSEIFDDQFSVERPDGSNFTLKIRSTKLEDSAMYFCASLSGTGGVEQFFGPGTRLTVL.

The genes are TRBV18 and TRBJ2-5, with 8 bases fitting TRBD2. Germline lookup yields CDR1 KGHSH and CDR2 LQKENI. The V and J ends lost 0 bases and 2 bases, in that order; junction bases with no gene match: 14. The CDR3 has 19 residues. CDR3 in DNA: TGTGCCAGCTCACCACCGAATAGCGGGGTTTCGACCGAACAAGAGACCCAGTACTTC. It encodes CASSPPNSGVSTEQETQYF.